This T cell receptor (beta chain) was identified during a study of T cell changes during pregnancy in multiple sclerosis. Using immunoSEQ multiplex PCR, the repertoire was profiled, and TCRdb retains in-frame clones only, with some absent. The top ten clones hold about 0.42% of a sample with 30,000 to 50,000 clones, roughly nine tenths of them seen once. CDR3 length: 16 residues. Deletions cut 0 bases from V and 0 bases from J, with 11 bases between. Germline values: CDR1 MGHRA, CDR2 YSYEKL. The specimen comprised CD4+ T cells from peripheral blood mononuclear cells, sampled in the third trimester of pregnancy. This rearrangement joins TRBV4-1 to TRBJ1-1; a weak D match, TRBD1 (5 bases). The clonotype was recovered from a female donor in good health, enrolled as a control in a pregnancy study. The CDR3 DNA is TGCGCCAGCAGCCAAGATTCAGGGTCGATGAACACTGAAGCTTTCTTT. Residues: CASSQDSGSMNTEAFF.